Listed here are 25 T cell receptor beta chains from one sample, sequenced in a study of graft-versus-host responses after intestinal transplantation. Their specific antigens are unknown. Repertoires were generated with immunoSEQ multiplex PCR, while TCRdb's copy carries only in-frame clones and drops some. The table records roughly 100,000 clones, over 85% of them present only once. The specimen was unstimulated CD8+ T cells sorted from spleen or lymph node cells, collected before intestinal transplant. The receptor source for this set is a human donor who received an intestinal transplant.

V and J are TRBV4-1 and TRBJ2-1, with 10 nucleotides matching TRBD2. V lost 4 bases and J lost 5; bases outside the gene matches: 5. The CDR3 runs 15 residues. Germline lookup yields CDR1 MGHRA and CDR2 YSYEKL. The CDR3 loop is CASSPIAGGHNEQFF. The CDR3 bases are TGCGCCAGCAGCCCTATAGCGGGGGGCCACAATGAGCAGTTCTTC.

The chain uses TRBV13 and TRBJ2-1; no reliable D call. The CDR3 runs to 12 residues. Germline CDR1 and CDR2: PRHDT and FYEKMQ (reference sequence). Trimming shortened V by 1 base and J by 7 bases, and 5 bases separated the two germline ends. CDR3 nucleotides: TGTGCCAGCAGCTTAGTCCTAAATGAGCAGTTCTTC. It translates to CASSLVLNEQFF.

The chain couples TRBV29-1 to TRBJ2-7; D tentatively reads TRBD1 or TRBD2 (6 bases each). The germline V and J ends were trimmed by 6 bases and 1 base, with 10 bases remaining between them. The CDR3 runs 12 residues. The germline gives CDR1 SQVTM, CDR2 ANQGSEA. In DNA form, the CDR3 reads TGCAGCGTCCCGGGGGCTTCCTACGAGCAGTACTTC. It translates to CSVPGASYEQYF.

The V and J genes are TRBV11-2 and TRBJ2-3; 7 bases are a match to TRBD2. Germline V lookup: CDR1 SGHAT, CDR2 FQNNGV. The CDR3 contains 17 residues. Trimming took 5 bases from V and 0 from J; bases not matched to a gene: 11. CDR3 residues: CASSPFLSGESTDTQYF. As DNA, the CDR3 is TGTGCCAGCAGCCCCTTCCTCAGCGGGGAGAGCACAGATACGCAGTATTTT. Looking up the rest from reference TRBV11-2 and TRBJ2-3 gives the full variable domain: EAGVAQSPRYKIIEKRQSVAFWCNPISGHATLYWYQQILGQGPKLLIQFQNNGVVDDSQLPKDRFSAERLKGVDSTLKIQPAKLEDSAVYLCASSPFLSGESTDTQYFGPGTRLTVL.

The rearrangement uses TRBV29-1 and TRBJ2-7; TRBD2 might be the D (7 bases). CDR3 size: 14 residues. The germline V gene encodes CDR1 SQVTM and CDR2 ANQGSEA. V lost 1 base and J 3 bases, leaving 13 bases between the germline ends. CDR3 loop: CSVEGTGGLYEQYF. As DNA, the CDR3 is TGCAGCGTTGAAGGGACGGGGGGCCTCTACGAGCAGTACTTC.

The chain carries TRBV14 and TRBJ2-7; either TRBD1 or TRBD2 may supply D (6 bases each). Trimming pared 3 bases from V and 3 bases from J, leaving 15 bases between. Germline-derived CDR1 and CDR2 are SGHDN and FVKESK. The CDR3 contains 15 residues. The CDR3 region has the DNA TGTGCCAGCAGCCAGGGGTTTGGGGGGCTCTACGAGCAGTACTTC. As protein: CASSQGFGGLYEQYF. Based on the CDR3 plus reference TRBV14 and TRBJ2-7, the full variable domain is EAGVTQFPSHSVIEKGQTVTLRCDPISGHDNLYWYRRVMGKEIKFLLHFVKESKQDESGMPNNRFLAERTGGTYSTLKVQPAELEDSGVYFCASSQGFGGLYEQYFGPGTRLTVT.

This chain joins TRBV7-9 and TRBJ1-2; D gene unclear. This CDR3 is 14 amino acids long. CDR1 and CDR2 (germline): SEHNR, FQNEAQ (reference sequence). Trimming took 8 bases from V and 6 from J, leaving 19 bases between them. CDR3 DNA sequence: TGTGCCAGCGGACTTGGAGGACTACCTGATGGCTACACCTTC. Its translation is CASGLGGLPDGYTF.

CDR3 sequence: CASSTGSGEAFF. The CDR3 DNA reads TGCGCCAGCAGCACCGGCAGCGGGGAAGCTTTCTTT. This chain links TRBV5-1 with TRBJ1-1; no clear D gene. V was clipped by 4 bases and J by 8 bases, with 12 bases between them. The length of the CDR3 is 12 residues. The germline V gene encodes CDR1 SGHRS and CDR2 YFSETQ.

The chain links TRBV19 to TRBJ2-7, with D unclear. CDR1 LNHDA and CDR2 SQIVND come from the germline V gene (reference sequence). CDR3 length equals 14 residues. Trimming cost V 2 bases and J 4 bases, with 12 bases left between them. CDR3 in amino acids: CASSIMPAGYEQYF. CDR3 DNA sequence: TGTGCCAGTAGTATAATGCCCGCAGGATACGAGCAGTACTTC.

This chain uses TRBV6-1 with TRBJ1-1; 9 nucleotides line up with TRBD1. The CDR3 has 15 residues. Trimming removed 6 bases from V and 3 bases from J; junction bases left unmatched: 8. Germline V gene data show CDR1 as MNHNS and CDR2 as SASEGT. This chain's CDR3 is CASRPWTGVDTEAFF. The CDR3 region has the DNA TGTGCCAGCAGGCCATGGACAGGGGTGGACACTGAAGCTTTCTTT.

On this clone: Sequence at one end of the junction differs from germline and may be a read error. The V gene is TRBV5-6, the J gene TRBJ2-7; no clear D. CDR3 length: 12 amino acids. Looked up from germline, CDR1 is SGHDT and CDR2 is YYEEEE. CDR3 sequence reads: CASSLGSSEQYF. Here the CDR3 DNA reads TGTGCCAGCAGCTTAGGTTCCTCCGAGCAGTACTTC.

The chain carries TRBV11-2 and TRBJ2-2; 9 nucleotides align to TRBD1. V was clipped by 1 base and J by 5 bases; unmatched bases: 8. This CDR3 region has 17 residues. The germline CDR1 and CDR2 sequences are SGHAT and FQNNGV. CDR3 amino acids: CASSLAPGQGETGELFF. The CDR3 nucleotides are TGTGCCAGCAGCTTAGCCCCGGGACAGGGTGAGACCGGGGAGCTGTTTTTT.

This clone has a single count. J is TRBJ1-1 and V is TRBV19; 7 bases are shared with TRBD1. Germline V lookup: CDR1 LNHDA, CDR2 SQIVND (reference sequence). This CDR3 is 14 amino acids long. V shed 6 bases and J 4 bases; nucleotides not matched to a gene: 8. CDR3 in amino acids: CASSRPGQSTEAFF. The CDR3 nucleotides read TGTGCCAGTAGCCGACCGGGACAGAGCACTGAAGCTTTCTTT.

The chain is built from TRBV18 and TRBJ2-7; 11 positions match TRBD1. Germline V lookup: CDR1 KGHSH, CDR2 LQKENI. V shed 2 bases, J shed 3 bases, and the junction held 3 bases outside the gene matches. This CDR3 comprises 15 residues. CDR3 amino acids: CASSPGTGGIYEQYF. The CDR3 region has the DNA TGTGCCAGCTCACCAGGGACAGGGGGGATCTACGAGCAGTACTTC.

The chain has TRBV4-2 and TRBJ2-7, with a weak D call TRBD2 (6 bases). Trimming took 0 bases from V and 2 from J, leaving 17 bases between them. This CDR3 has 17 amino acids. CDR1 is LGHNA and CDR2 is YNFKEQ in the germline V gene. CDR3 in amino acids: CASSQEGTGSAPYEQYF. The DNA of the CDR3 is TGTGCCAGCAGCCAAGAGGGGACTGGATCCGCCCCCTACGAGCAGTACTTC.

This chain connects TRBV19 to TRBJ2-7; 9 bases line up with TRBD1. Germline V CDR1 and CDR2: LNHDA, SQIVND (reference sequence). This CDR3 region has 16 residues. The V gene end was trimmed by 5 bases and the J gene end by 2 bases; junction bases not matched to a gene: 10. Here the CDR3 reads CASSHTPGQGAYEQYF. The CDR3 nucleotides are TGTGCCAGTAGTCACACTCCGGGACAGGGCGCCTACGAGCAGTACTTC.

This clone appeared a single time. The genes are TRBV5-6 and TRBJ2-2, with TRBD2 matching over 16 bases. This CDR3 is built from 19 residues. Trimming cost V 4 bases and J 2 bases; bases outside gene matches: 8. CDR1 and CDR2 (germline): SGHDT, YYEEEE. CDR3 in DNA: TGTGCCAGCAGCCTGGTGGGACTAGCGGGGGGGCTCAACACCGGGGAGCTGTTTTTT. Its translation is CASSLVGLAGGLNTGELFF.

The chain is built from TRBV27 and TRBJ2-3, with unresolved D. V shed 3 bases and J shed 2 bases, with 6 bases lying between them. This CDR3 region has 13 residues. Germline V gene lookup returns CDR1 MNHEY and CDR2 SMNVEV (reference sequence). CDR3 sequence: CASSFTNTDTQYF. In DNA, the CDR3 is TGTGCCAGCAGTTTTACCAACACAGATACGCAGTATTTT.

The rearrangement joins TRBV18 to TRBJ1-2, with D uncertain. Germline V gene lookup returns CDR1 KGHSH and CDR2 LQKENI. Trimming removed 2 bases from V and 4 bases from J, with 11 bases in between. The CDR3 totals 14 residues. CDR3 amino acids: CASSPSPGPYGYTF. In DNA form, the CDR3 reads TGTGCCAGCTCACCATCTCCAGGACCCTATGGCTACACCTTC.

The chain recombines TRBV11-2 with TRBJ1-3, with a weak D call TRBD1 (6 bases). V lost 5 bases and J lost 4, with 9 bases in between. The CDR3 has 13 residues. Germline CDR1 is SGHAT and CDR2 is FQNNGV. The CDR3 protein is CASSPDRGNTIYF. The CDR3 bases are TGTGCCAGCAGCCCCGACAGGGGAAACACCATATATTTT. Full variable domain (missing parts from reference TRBV11-2 and TRBJ1-3): EAGVAQSPRYKIIEKRQSVAFWCNPISGHATLYWYQQILGQGPKLLIQFQNNGVVDDSQLPKDRFSAERLKGVDSTLKIQPAKLEDSAVYLCASSPDRGNTIYFGEGSWLTVV.

The rearrangement joins TRBV9 to TRBJ2-3; possible D gene TRBD2, 5 bases. Trimming took 2 bases from V and 5 from J, leaving 9 bases between them. Germline assignment: CDR1 SGDLS and CDR2 YYNGEE. The CDR3 sequence is 13 residues long. The CDR3 DNA sequence: TGTGCCAGCAGCGTCCGCCGGGGAGATACGCAGTATTTT. It yields the protein CASSVRRGDTQYF. Variable domain in full (rest from reference TRBV9 and TRBJ2-3): DSGVTQTPKHLITATGQRVTLRCSPRSGDLSVYWYQQSLDQGLQFLIQYYNGEERAKGNILERFSAQQFPDLHSELNLSSLELGDSALYFCASSVRRGDTQYFGPGTRLTVL.

The V call is TRBV11-2, the J call TRBJ1-6; D remains unclear. V lost 5 bases and J lost 0, with 8 bases in between. The CDR3 totals 15 residues. Germline V lookup: CDR1 SGHAT, CDR2 FQNNGV. The DNA of the CDR3 is TGTGCCAGCAGCGCAGAGAGCTCCTATAATTCACCCCTCCACTTT. It yields the protein CASSAESSYNSPLHF.

V usage is TRBV27 and J usage is TRBJ1-5; no firm D call. The CDR3 spans 15 residues. CDR1 and CDR2 (germline): MNHEY, SMNVEV (reference sequence). V dropped 5 bases and J dropped 0 bases, with 11 bases sitting between them. Written as DNA, the CDR3 is TGTGCCAGCAGTCCTCTCGGGGATAGCAATCAGCCCCAGCATTTT. This sequence encodes CASSPLGDSNQPQHF.

J is TRBJ2-7 and V is TRBV11-2; 8 bases fit TRBD2. From germline, CDR1 is SGHAT and CDR2 FQNNGV. Trimming took 1 base from V and 0 from J; bases not matched to a gene: 11. The CDR3 has 18 amino acids. The CDR3 nucleotides are TGTGCCAGCAGCTTAGCGGCGGGGGGCGCGGGTCCCTCCTACGAGCAGTACTTC. This encodes CASSLAAGGAGPSYEQYF.

V gene TRBV29-1 combines with J gene TRBJ2-3; 8 nucleotides match TRBD2. Germline CDR1 and CDR2: SQVTM and ANQGSEA. Trimming took 6 bases from V and 6 from J; bases not matched to a gene: 8. CDR3 size: 13 residues. The CDR3 sequence: CSVGAGEGDTQYF. The CDR3 DNA reads as TGCAGCGTCGGAGCGGGGGAAGGGGATACGCAGTATTTT.